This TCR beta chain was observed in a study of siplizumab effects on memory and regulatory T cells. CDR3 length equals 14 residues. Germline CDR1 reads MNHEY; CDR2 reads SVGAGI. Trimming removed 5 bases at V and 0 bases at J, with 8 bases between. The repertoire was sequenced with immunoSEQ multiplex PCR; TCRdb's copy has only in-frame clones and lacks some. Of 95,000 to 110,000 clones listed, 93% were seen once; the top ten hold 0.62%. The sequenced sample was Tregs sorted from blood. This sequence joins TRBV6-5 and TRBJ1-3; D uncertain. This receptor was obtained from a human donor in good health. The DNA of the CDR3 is TGTGCCAGCAGTATCAGCAGCTCTGGAAACACCATATATTTT. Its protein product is CASSISSSGNTIYF.